A single sample gave rise to the 27 T cell receptor beta chains below, sequenced in a study of cytomegalovirus exposure and HLA in healthy donors. The protocol was immunoSEQ multiplex PCR, while the TCRdb copy is restricted to in-frame clones and leaves out a portion. Among a few hundred thousand clones listed, 90% were seen once. The sequenced material came from PBMCs. These receptors were collected from a woman between 18 and 30 years old in good health and CMV-seronegative.

The chain couples TRBV13 to TRBJ2-1, with D perhaps matching TRBD2 (7 bases). Germline CDR1 and CDR2: PRHDT and FYEKMQ (reference sequence). The CDR3 totals 13 residues. V was pared by 1 base and J by 7 bases, with 8 bases between. CDR3 in DNA: TGTGCCAGCAGCTTAGAGGGGGGGAATGAGCAGTTCTTC. It specifies CASSLEGGNEQFF. Filled out from reference TRBV13 and TRBJ2-1, the complete variable domain reads AAGVIQSPRHLIKEKRETATLKCYPIPRHDTVYWYQQGPGQDPQFLISFYEKMQSDKGSIPDRFSAQQFSDYHSELNMSSLELGDSALYFCASSLEGGNEQFFGPGTRLTVL.

The J gene is TRBJ1-6, the V gene TRBV5-4; perhaps TRBD1 as D (6 bases). V gave up 4 bases and J gave up 6 bases, with 11 bases separating them. Per germline, CDR1 SGHNT and CDR2 YYREEE (reference sequence). The CDR3 totals 14 residues. CDR3 sequence: CASSRGQPNSPLHF. CDR3 coding DNA: TGTGCCAGCAGCCGGGGACAACCTAATTCACCCCTCCACTTT. The full variable domain, rest sourced from reference TRBV5-4 and TRBJ1-6, is ETGVTQSPTHLIKTRGQQVTLRCSSQSGHNTVSWYQQALGQGPQFIFQYYREEENGRGNFPPRFSGLQFPNYSSELNVNALELDDSALYLCASSRGQPNSPLHFGNGTRLTVT.

The genes are TRBV5-1 and TRBJ1-5; 7 bases agree with TRBD1. Germline CDR1 and CDR2: SGHRS and YFSETQ. V shed 2 bases, J shed 0 bases, and the junction held 2 bases outside the gene matches. This CDR3 is 15 amino acids long. The CDR3 DNA reads as TGCGCCAGCAGCTTCCAGGGGGATAGCAATCAGCCCCAGCATTTT. Translating it yields CASSFQGDSNQPQHF.

The genes are TRBV4-1 and TRBJ1-2; tentative D call: TRBD1 (6 bases). This CDR3 contains 16 residues. The V end was cut by 4 bases, the J end by 2 bases, with 17 bases between. Germline lookup yields CDR1 MGHRA and CDR2 YSYEKL. For the CDR3, the DNA is TGCGCCAGCAGCCCTCAATGGACAGCGGGGAACTATGGCTACACCTTC. Its translation is CASSPQWTAGNYGYTF.

In this sample, this clone turned up a few times. This chain uses TRBV28 with TRBJ1-5, with TRBD1 matching 7 bases. The CDR3 runs 14 residues. After removal of 8 bases from V and 4 bases from J, the junction contained 8 bases not matched to a gene. CDR1 MDHEN and CDR2 SYDVKM come from the germline V gene. The CDR3 loop reads CASRLPGGNQPQHF. The CDR3 coding sequence is TGTGCCAGCCGATTACCAGGGGGTAATCAGCCCCAGCATTTT.

The chain employs TRBV28 and TRBJ1-1, with D possibly matching TRBD1 (6 bases). Trimming left V 5 bases short and J 2 bases short, with 12 bases between. This CDR3 region has 14 residues. From germline, CDR1 is MDHEN and CDR2 SYDVKM. The CDR3 DNA is TGTGCCAGCAGTCCCGGGACAAGAAACACTGAAGCTTTCTTT. Amino acids: CASSPGTRNTEAFF.

J is TRBJ2-1 and V is TRBV9, with 10 bases lining up with TRBD2. This CDR3 spans 17 amino acids. The V gene's germline CDR1 is SGDLS and CDR2 YYNGEE. Trimming at V came to 3 bases and at J to 9 bases, leaving 15 bases not matched to a gene. Here the CDR3 DNA reads TGTGCCAGCAGCGCTCTCAAAGCGGGGGGGCGAGGAATTGAGCAGTTCTTC. Its translation is CASSALKAGGRGIEQFF.

V usage is TRBV28 and J usage is TRBJ2-3; perhaps TRBD1 as D (6 bases). The V gene's germline CDR1 is MDHEN and CDR2 SYDVKM. The CDR3 sequence is 16 residues long. The V end was cut by 8 bases, the J end by 2 bases, with 20 bases between. This CDR3 reads CASLPRDTNSTDTQYF. CDR3 nucleotide sequence: TGTGCCAGCCTTCCCCGGGACACCAACTCCACAGATACGCAGTATTTT.

V usage is TRBV29-1 and J usage is TRBJ2-1; 13 bases align to TRBD2. In germline, CDR1 is SQVTM, CDR2 ANQGSEA. Trimming cost V 3 bases and J 8 bases; bases outside gene matches: 7. The CDR3 has 15 amino acids. The CDR3 sequence: CSVDLLAGGPYEQFF. CDR3 nucleotides: TGCAGCGTTGATTTACTAGCGGGGGGGCCGTATGAGCAGTTCTTC.

This clone was picked up a small number of times. Additional DNA sequences in this sample encode the identical CDR3. This chain uses TRBV6-1 with TRBJ1-5, with TRBD1 as a possible D gene (5 bases). Trimming cost V 1 base and J 1 base, with 8 bases left between them. Looked up from germline, CDR1 is MNHNS and CDR2 is SASEGT. The CDR3 sequence is 15 residues long. CDR3 protein: CASSEGPGSNQPQHF. As DNA, the CDR3 is TGTGCCAGCAGTGAAGGGCCAGGGAGCAATCAGCCCCAGCATTTT.

V usage is TRBV5-6 and J usage is TRBJ1-5, with no clear D. CDR1 is SGHDT, CDR2 YYEEEE, per germline. CDR3 length equals 17 residues. V was cut by 0 bases and J by 4 bases, with 17 bases left in between. CDR3 nucleotides: TGTGCCAGCAGCTTGGGTCGGGGAGCGAGGGTTAATCAGCCCCAGCATTTT. Protein sequence: CASSLGRGARVNQPQHF.

On this clone: The sample has other DNA sequences that encode this CDR3 too. The chain combines TRBV6-5 with TRBJ1-5, with a tentative D call TRBD1 (6 bases). Trimming removed 2 bases at V and 1 base at J, with 6 bases between. The germline V gene has CDR1 MNHEY and CDR2 SVGAGI. This CDR3 has 14 amino acids. CDR3 nucleotides: TGTGCCAGCAGTTACGGACAGAGCAATCAGCCCCAGCATTTT. Translated: CASSYGQSNQPQHF.

The chain links TRBV6-6 to TRBJ2-1, with TRBD2 matching 8 bases. V shed 7 bases and J 8 bases; nucleotides not matched to a gene: 4. CDR3 length equals 12 residues. Per germline, CDR1 MNHNY and CDR2 SVGAGI (reference sequence). The CDR3 DNA is TGTGCCAGCACCATTAGCGGGGATGAGCAGTTCTTC. It codes for CASTISGDEQFF.

The chain recombines TRBV5-1 with TRBJ1-1; D is uncertain. V was cut by 2 bases and J by 1 base, with 6 bases left in between. Per the germline V gene, CDR1 is SGHRS and CDR2 is YFSETQ. This CDR3 region has 13 residues. CDR3 amino acids: CASSFRGNTEAFF. The CDR3 DNA reads TGCGCCAGCAGCTTCCGGGGGAACACTGAAGCTTTCTTT.

This chain joins TRBV19 and TRBJ2-7; D is possibly TRBD1 (6 bases). The germline CDR1 and CDR2 sequences are LNHDA and SQIVND (reference sequence). The CDR3 has 15 amino acids. Trimming stripped 3 bases from V and 2 bases from J, with 14 bases between. The CDR3 DNA is TGTGCCAGTAGTATTCCCGGGACAAAACCCTACGAGCAGTACTTC. Protein product: CASSIPGTKPYEQYF.

This chain uses TRBV28 with TRBJ1-5, with 7 bases lining up with TRBD1. CDR3 length: 15 residues. V lost 1 base and J lost 3; bases outside the gene matches: 3. The V gene's germline CDR1 is MDHEN and CDR2 SYDVKM. The CDR3 region is CASSLYRGDNQPQHF. The CDR3 region has the DNA TGTGCCAGCAGTTTATACAGGGGAGACAATCAGCCCCAGCATTTT.

V and J are TRBV5-4 and TRBJ1-1, with 9 bases aligning to TRBD1. The CDR3 loop spans 14 amino acids. From germline, CDR1 is SGHNT and CDR2 YYREEE (reference sequence). After removal of 4 bases from V and 4 bases from J, the junction contained 5 bases not matched to a gene. CDR3 sequence reads: CASSGGTGITEAFF. In DNA form, the CDR3 reads TGTGCCAGCAGCGGGGGGACAGGGATCACTGAAGCTTTCTTT.

The V call is TRBV7-6, the J call TRBJ1-4, with unresolved D. Germline loops: CDR1 SGHVS, CDR2 FNYEAQ. V lost 1 base and J 7 bases, leaving 16 bases between the germline ends. The CDR3 is made up of 16 amino acids. The CDR3 nucleotides are TGTGCCAGCAGCTTAGAAGCTGAGAGGGTCGGTGAAAAACTGTTTTTT. This translates into CASSLEAERVGEKLFF. The full variable domain, its missing parts supplied by reference TRBV7-6 and TRBJ1-4, is GAGVSQSPRYKVTKRGQDVALRCDPISGHVSLYWYRQALGQGPEFLTYFNYEAQQDKSGLPNDRFSAERPEGSISTLTIQRTEQRDSAMYRCASSLEAERVGEKLFFGSGTQLSVL.

V usage is TRBV28 and J usage is TRBJ2-1; 8 bases line up with TRBD2. CDR3 length: 16 amino acids. Trimming took 1 base from V and 4 from J; bases not matched to a gene: 6. Germline V gene sequence: CDR1 MDHEN, CDR2 SYDVKM. CDR3 bases: TGTGCCAGCAGTTTATCGACTAGCGTCTTTTACAATGAGCAGTTCTTC. It specifies CASSLSTSVFYNEQFF.

The chain employs TRBV5-3 and TRBJ1-2, with a tentative D call TRBD1 (6 bases). TRBV5-3 counts as an open reading frame of uncertain function. The CDR3 spans 14 residues. V was cut by 3 bases and J by 4 bases, with 13 bases left in between. Here the CDR3 reads CARSSTDSFYGYTF. The CDR3 DNA reads as TGTGCCAGAAGCTCCACGGACAGTTTCTATGGCTACACCTTC.

The rearrangement links TRBV6-1 to TRBJ1-1, with TRBD1 matching 9 bases. This CDR3 has 14 residues. Trimming at V came to 4 bases and at J to 5 bases, leaving 5 bases not matched to a gene. Per the germline V gene, CDR1 is MNHNS and CDR2 is SASEGT. CDR3 sequence: CASSGTGGGTEAFF. Here the CDR3 DNA reads TGTGCCAGCAGTGGAACAGGGGGCGGGACTGAAGCTTTCTTT.

The rearrangement links TRBV10-3 to TRBJ1-3; 9 bases match TRBD1. This CDR3 is built from 14 residues. The V gene's germline CDR1 is ENHRY and CDR2 SYGVKD. Losses at the gene ends were 6 bases for V and 2 bases for J; bases not matched to a gene: 2. The CDR3 here is CAIRRTGAGNTIYF. As DNA, the CDR3 is TGTGCCATCAGGAGGACAGGGGCTGGAAACACCATATATTTT.

This chain links TRBV4-1 with TRBJ1-2, with 10 bases that match TRBD1. The length of the CDR3 is 15 residues. Germline V gene data show CDR1 as MGHRA and CDR2 as YSYEKL. V shed 5 bases and J 8 bases; nucleotides not matched to a gene: 11. CDR3 DNA sequence: TGCGCCAGCAGCACCCGGACAGGGGGTTCTTGGGGCTACACCTTC. Protein sequence: CASSTRTGGSWGYTF.

CDR3 sequence: CASRDGGTSTDTQYF. CDR3 nucleotides: TGTGCCAGCAGGGACGGAGGGACTTCCACAGATACGCAGTATTTT. The rearrangement links TRBV9 to TRBJ2-3; weak D call: TRBD2 (6 bases). The CDR3 is made up of 15 amino acids. The germline V and J ends were trimmed by 5 bases and 2 bases, with 15 bases remaining between them. CDR1 and CDR2 (germline): SGDLS, YYNGEE.

The chain's CDR3 is CASSREGGSSYNEQFF. CDR3 nucleotides: TGTGCCAGCAGCCGGGAGGGGGGAAGCTCCTACAATGAGCAGTTCTTC. This rearrangement joins TRBV7-6 to TRBJ2-1; 8 bases align to TRBD2. This CDR3 contains 16 residues. V lost 5 bases, J lost 0 bases, and 6 bases stayed unmatched. The germline V gene has CDR1 SGHVS and CDR2 FNYEAQ.

This chain links TRBV28 with TRBJ2-4; no clear D. Germline V gives CDR1 MDHEN, CDR2 SYDVKM. V was cut by 6 bases and J by 0 bases, with 12 bases left in between. This CDR3 contains 15 residues. The DNA of the CDR3 is TGTGCCAGCAGGACTCACGACCTAGCCAAAAACATTCAGTACTTC. It specifies CASRTHDLAKNIQYF.

The chain employs TRBV18 and TRBJ2-3; 8 nucleotides match TRBD2. Per germline, CDR1 KGHSH and CDR2 LQKENI. The CDR3 loop spans 18 amino acids. V dropped 1 base and J dropped 3; count of bases not matched to a gene: 12. The CDR3 DNA follows: TGTGCCAGCTCACCACTTCGCCCCCGGGGGGGCTTAACAGATACGCAGTATTTT. It yields the protein CASSPLRPRGGLTDTQYF.